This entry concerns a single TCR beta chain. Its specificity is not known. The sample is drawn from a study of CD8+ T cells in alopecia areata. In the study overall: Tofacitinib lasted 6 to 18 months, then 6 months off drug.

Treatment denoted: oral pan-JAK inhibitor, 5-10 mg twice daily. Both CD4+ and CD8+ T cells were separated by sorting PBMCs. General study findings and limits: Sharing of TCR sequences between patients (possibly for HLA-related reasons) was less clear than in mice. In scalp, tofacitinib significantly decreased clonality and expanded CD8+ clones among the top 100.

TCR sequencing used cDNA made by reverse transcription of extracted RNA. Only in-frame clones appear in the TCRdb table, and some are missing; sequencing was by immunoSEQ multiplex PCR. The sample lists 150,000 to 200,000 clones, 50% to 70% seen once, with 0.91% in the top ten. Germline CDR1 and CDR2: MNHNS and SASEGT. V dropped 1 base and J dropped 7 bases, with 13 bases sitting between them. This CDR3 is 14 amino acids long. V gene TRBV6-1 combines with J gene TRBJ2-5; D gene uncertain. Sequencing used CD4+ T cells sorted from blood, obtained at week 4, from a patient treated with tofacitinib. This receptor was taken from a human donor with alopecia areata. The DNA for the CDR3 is TGTGCCAGCAGTGAAGACTGGTCGGGTGTGACCCAGTACTTC. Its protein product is CASSEDWSGVTQYF.